This T cell receptor beta chain was captured by sequencing in a study of post-analysis software for immune sequencing data. Across the whole study: Both relapsing-remitting and secondary progressive multiple sclerosis featured among the disease courses, as did progressive-relapsing multiple sclerosis.

The CDR3 contains 14 residues. Per germline, CDR1 MNHEY and CDR2 SVGAGI. Broader study findings: Patients carried several TRBV segments more frequently than controls did, and TRBV5-6, TRBV5-1 and TRBV20-1 were among them. Under F measure analysis, samples from one preparation batch co-clustered strongly.

This clonotype occurred once. Its antigen is still unknown. Its ends do not fully match the called genes, so a read error is possible. Unique molecular identifiers tagged the TCR beta cDNA libraries. TCRdb analysed the PCR reads with MiXCR anew, one entry per CDR3 protein. This repertoire shows 500,000 to 600,000 distinct CDR3 sequences, about 40% found once; its top ten account for under 2%. V gene TRBV6-5 combines with J gene TRBJ2-5; D not certain. Sequenced sample: blood. The TCR was taken from a girl between 5 and 17 years old with multiple sclerosis. The CDR3, as DNA: TGTGCCGGCAGTTTCACCGGGCCTAAAGAGACCCAGTACTTC. It encodes CAGSFTGPKETQYF.